These T cell receptor beta chains were read from a single sample in a study of CD8+CD57+ T cells in acquired aplastic anemia. Via MiXCR, TCRdb re-called the reads, giving one row per CDR3 protein. The table records roughly 290,000 distinct CDR3 sequences, 56% of them present only once. Sequencing used sorted CD4+, CD8+, or CD8+CD57+ T cells (not recorded which) from PBMCs. Receptors originate from a human donor with aplastic anemia. Each CDR3 is given with its conserved first and last residue. Each record gives: V gene, J gene, clone size, D gene, CDR3 length, CDR3 DNA, CDR3 protein. A D gene is named only where the DNA matches it firmly. The size field is filled for only some rows; it gives once, few, many or a size class.

>TRBV5-1|TRBJ2-2|once|NA|16
TGCGCCAGCAGCCTTGGGGGGACGAGGATTACCGGGGAGCTGTTTTTT
CASSLGGTRITGELFF
>TRBV12-3/TRBV12-4|TRBJ1-1|many|NA|11
TGTGCCAGCAGTCCTTTGAAGGAAGCTTTCTTT
CASSPLKEAFF
>TRBV7-9|TRBJ2-1|NA|TRBD1|15
TGTGCCAGCAGCCACGGGACAGGGTGGGTCAATGAGCAGTTCTTC
CASSHGTGWVNEQFF
>TRBV7-4|TRBJ1-1|NA|NA|14
TGTGCCAGCAGCTTAGCCATAGTGAACACTGAAGCTTTCTTT
CASSLAIVNTEAFF
>TRBV7-2|TRBJ1-6|NA|NA|16
TGTGCCAGCAGCTCCGTGTCGGTGGGGGCGGGTTCACCCCTCCACTTT
CASSSVSVGAGSPLHF
>TRBV29-1|TRBJ2-7|NA|TRBD1|13
TGCAGCGTTGGGACAGGGGACACCTACGAGCAGTACTTC
CSVGTGDTYEQYF
>TRBV20-1|TRBJ2-6|NA|NA|15
TGCAGTGCTAGTCCTGGGAGCCTAGGGGCCAACGTCCTGACTTTC
CSASPGSLGANVLTF
>TRBV7-8|TRBJ1-5|NA|TRBD1|16
TGTGCCAGCAGCTTAGCGGGACAGGGACTGAGTCAGCCCCAGCATTTT
CASSLAGQGLSQPQHF
>TRBV29-1|TRBJ1-4|NA|NA|12
TGCAGCGTTGGGGGGAATTATGAAAAACTGTTTTTT
CSVGGNYEKLFF
>TRBV6-5|TRBJ2-5|many|TRBD2|19
TGTGCCAGCAGTTACTCGAGGGGTAGCGGGGGGGCCTTCGAGGAGACCCAGTACTTC
CASSYSRGSGGAFEETQYF
>TRBV6-6|TRBJ2-3|many|TRBD1|15
TGTGCCAGCAGCTCCGGGACAGGGGGCGCAGATACGCAGTATTTT
CASSSGTGGADTQYF
>TRBV19|TRBJ2-1|NA|TRBD1|15
TGTGCCAGTAGTTTCACAGGGGGCCAGTACAATGAGCAGTTCTTC
CASSFTGGQYNEQFF
>TRBV14|TRBJ2-3|NA|TRBD1|15
TGTGCCAGCAGCCAAGTGGGACAGACCTATTATACGCAGTATTTT
CASSQVGQTYYTQYF
>TRBV7-2|TRBJ1-4|many|TRBD1|15
TGTGCCAGCAGCTTGGGTGGGACAGGGAGTGAAAAACTGGTTTTT
CASSLGGTGSEKLVF
>TRBV24-1|TRBJ2-7|NA|NA|13
TGTGCCACCGGCGGTATAGAGGGGGACGAGCAGTACTTC
CATGGIEGDEQYF
>TRBV20-1|TRBJ2-6|NA|TRBD2|20
TGCAGTGCTTCCACCGCTCCGGGACTAGCGGGAGAATATGGGGCCAACGTCCTGACTTTC
CSASTAPGLAGEYGANVLTF